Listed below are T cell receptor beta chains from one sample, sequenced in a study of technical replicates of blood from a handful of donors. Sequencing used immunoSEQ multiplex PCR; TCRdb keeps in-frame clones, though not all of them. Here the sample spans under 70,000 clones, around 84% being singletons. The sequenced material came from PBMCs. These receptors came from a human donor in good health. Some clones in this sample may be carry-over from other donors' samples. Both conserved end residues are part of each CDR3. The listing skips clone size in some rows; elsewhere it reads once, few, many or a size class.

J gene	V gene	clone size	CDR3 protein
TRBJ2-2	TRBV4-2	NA	CASSQDASLQTGELFF
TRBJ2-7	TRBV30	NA	CAWSVLDRDPTYEQYF
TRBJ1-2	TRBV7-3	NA	CASSLTSQGSGYTF
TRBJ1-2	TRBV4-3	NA	CASSQEGQGAGGYTF
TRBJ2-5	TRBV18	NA	CASSPQPGKETQYF
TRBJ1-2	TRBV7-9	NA	CASSSKRGGDNYGYTF
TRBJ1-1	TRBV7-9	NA	CASSSDSTNTEAFF
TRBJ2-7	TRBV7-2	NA	CASSFKDRQEQYF
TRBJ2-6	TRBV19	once	CASKDSSGANVLTF
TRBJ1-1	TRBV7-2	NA	CASSLAPGQGAGTEAFF
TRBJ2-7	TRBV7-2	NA	CASSPRTGTSYEQYF
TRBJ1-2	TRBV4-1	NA	CASSQDRTGGDGYTF